This T cell receptor (beta chain) was sequenced in a study of regulatory T cells in long-lasting Graves disease. Sequencing libraries for TCR beta were prepared with iRepertoire HTBI primers and Arm-PCR of CDR3 regions. Original processing methods: Identified across the samples were fewer than 70 TRBV segments and about 14 TRBJ segments. TCRdb re-derived calls from the multiplex PCR reads in MiXCR, one entry per CDR3 protein. The V and J calls shown here were made by TCRdb, not taken from the authors' results. Here the sample spans about 310,000 distinct CDR3 sequences, approximately 20% being singletons. Trimming removed 8 bases from V and 3 bases from J, with 13 bases in between. The CDR3 extends over 13 amino acids. The V gene's germline CDR1 is SNHLY and CDR2 FYNNEI. The sample's time point: persistent/refractory GD, antithyroid drugs over 5 years with positive TRAb. PBMC RNA was the source of the TCR library. Patients hailed from an endocrinology department in Xi'an, China.

Ten or more counts support this clonotype. Sample: peripheral blood mononuclear cells (PBMCs), taken when the disease was refractory, from a patient treated with antithyroid drugs. The chain couples TRBV2 to TRBJ2-5, with a possible D match to TRBD1 (6 bases). The source of this sequence is a female donor with Graves disease. CDR3 DNA sequence: TGTGCCAGCCCCCGCCGGGACAAAGAGACCCAGTACTTC. Encoded protein: CASPRRDKETQYF. The entire variable domain, with the rest obtained from reference TRBV2 and TRBJ2-5, is as follows: EPEVTQTPSHQVTQMGQEVILRCVPISNHLYFYWYRQILGQKVEFLVSFYNNEISEKSEIFDDQFSVERPDGSNFTLKIRSTKLEDSAMYFCASPRRDKETQYFGPGTRLLVL.